These 9 T cell receptor beta chains share one sample of origin, sequenced in a study of cytomegalovirus exposure and HLA in healthy donors (dated by TCRdb to about 2017). Library creation used the immunoSEQ multiplex PCR assay. For the multiplex PCR, a mixture combining 60 forward primers for TCR Vbeta segments and 13 reverse primers for TCR Jbeta segments was used. The source is immuneACCESS, and TCRdb retained only in-frame sequences with V and J called. Part of the clones is not carried over; for the studies checked, unresolved V genes explain less than half of this, and the remainder is unexplained. For this sample there are around 190,000 clones; more than 65% appear just once. The ten largest clones take up less than 3.5% of the sample. The sequenced material came from PBMCs. These receptors all stem from a female donor in good health and CMV-seronegative.

As for this clone: Its ends do not fully match the called genes, so a read error is possible. The chain joins TRBV7-9 to TRBJ2-1, with D tentatively TRBD2 (6 bases). The V gene's germline CDR1 is SEHNR and CDR2 FQNEAQ (reference sequence). CDR3 length: 18 residues. CDR3 sequence reads: CSSSYLGQPGGALNEQFF. The CDR3 coding sequence is TGTTCCAGCAGCTACCTGGGGCAGCCAGGCGGGGCGCTCAATGAGCAGTTCTTC.

This clone was counted only a few times. V gene TRBV5-6 combines with J gene TRBJ2-7; tentatively, D is TRBD1 (6 bases). The germline CDR1 and CDR2 sequences are SGHDT and YYEEEE. Trimming shortened V by 1 base and J by 2 bases, and 10 bases separated the two germline ends. This CDR3 has 14 amino acids. Here the CDR3 reads CASSLPAGAYEQYF. DNA of the CDR3: TGTGCCAGCAGCTTGCCCGCAGGGGCCTACGAGCAGTACTTC.

This clone was found a few times. The rearrangement joins TRBV19 to TRBJ1-5, with 9 nucleotides matching TRBD1. Germline CDR1 LNHDA, CDR2 SQIVND (reference sequence). Losses at the gene ends were 4 bases for V and 1 base for J; bases not matched to a gene: 5. This CDR3 comprises 16 residues. The CDR3 loop is CASSKQQGASNQPQHF. CDR3 DNA sequence: TGTGCCAGTAGTAAACAACAGGGGGCAAGCAATCAGCCCCAGCATTTT.

The rearrangement links TRBV9 to TRBJ2-3, with 7 bases that match TRBD2. With V trimmed by 0 bases and J by 2 bases, 9 bases remained unmatched. This CDR3 region has 17 residues. CDR1 and CDR2 from the germline V gene are SGDLS and YYNGEE. The CDR3 is CASSVDPSGRVTDTQYF. The CDR3 DNA is TGTGCCAGCAGCGTAGATCCTAGCGGACGAGTCACAGATACGCAGTATTTT. Variable domain in full (rest from reference TRBV9 and TRBJ2-3): DSGVTQTPKHLITATGQRVTLRCSPRSGDLSVYWYQQSLDQGLQFLIQYYNGEERAKGNILERFSAQQFPDLHSELNLSSLELGDSALYFCASSVDPSGRVTDTQYFGPGTRLTVL.

The J gene is TRBJ2-7, the V gene TRBV5-1; TRBD1 agrees at 7 bases. The V and J ends lost 4 bases and 0 bases, in that order; junction bases with no gene match: 10. The germline CDR1 and CDR2 sequences are SGHRS and YFSETQ. This CDR3 has 16 amino acids. The CDR3 DNA is TGCGCCAGCAGCCCGAGCCCGGGACAGACCTCCTACGAGCAGTACTTC. Encoded protein: CASSPSPGQTSYEQYF.

This clone was picked up one time. The J gene is TRBJ1-1, the V gene TRBV6-5; D not certain. The CDR3 covers 13 residues. Germline V lookup: CDR1 MNHEY, CDR2 SVGAGI. Trimming took off 8 bases at V and 5 bases at J, with 15 bases between the two ends. DNA for the CDR3: TGTGCCAGCGGTCCTTTCCCGAGTACTGAAGCTTTCTTT. This sequence encodes CASGPFPSTEAFF.

This sequence joins TRBV7-9 and TRBJ1-2, with D maybe TRBD1 (6 bases). V was trimmed by 3 bases and J by 0 bases, leaving 11 bases between them. The CDR3 sequence is 15 residues long. Germline CDR1 and CDR2: SEHNR and FQNEAQ (reference sequence). The CDR3 DNA is TGTGCCAGCAGCTTCGGGACACCTACTAACTATGGCTACACCTTC. Translating it yields CASSFGTPTNYGYTF.

The table lists this clone with a count of one. V gene TRBV5-6 combines with J gene TRBJ1-1, with a weak D call TRBD1 (6 bases). Trimming left V 1 base short and J 1 base short, with 11 bases between. In germline, CDR1 is SGHDT, CDR2 YYEEEE. The CDR3 is 15 residues long. The CDR3 loop is CASSLPGDGNTEAFF. Written as DNA, the CDR3 is TGTGCCAGCAGCTTGCCAGGGGATGGGAACACTGAAGCTTTCTTT.

The chain has TRBV5-6 and TRBJ2-3; 13 bases align to TRBD2. The V and J ends lost 3 bases and 4 bases, in that order; junction bases with no gene match: 2. CDR1 and CDR2 (germline): SGHDT, YYEEEE. This CDR3 has 15 amino acids. CDR3 protein: CASSSGLAGADTQYF. The CDR3 bases are TGTGCCAGCAGCTCAGGACTAGCGGGAGCAGATACGCAGTATTTT.